Here is one T cell receptor beta chain with its context. Its target is unknown. This specimen comes from a study of regulatory and conventional T cells in RAG deficiency. CDR1 and CDR2 (germline): SGHNT, YENEEA. V gave up 4 bases and J gave up 9 bases; unmatched junction bases: 13. The CDR3 runs to 16 residues. Study results and limitations: Omenn syndrome and CID/AS patients had about 110-fold fewer unique Treg TCR beta sequences, versus about 10-fold elsewhere.

The sorted regulatory T cells were CD4+, CD25-high and CD127-low, with genomic DNA sequenced. Using immunoSEQ multiplex PCR, the repertoire was profiled, and TCRdb retains in-frame clones only, with some absent. The table lists under 25,000 clones, around 90% of them singletons, with under 1.5% in the top ten. These data were also filed under a second study, of regulatory T cells. In that study: The PCR used 52 TRBV and 13 TRBJ primers.

Sequencing input: Tregs sorted from blood. The chain uses TRBV11-3 and TRBJ2-1; 9 positions agree with TRBD1. The sequence came from a human donor in good health. CDR3 sequence (DNA): TGTGCCAGCAGCTCCCCACAGGGGGCGCGGTCAGGTGAGCAGTTCTTC. Translation gives CASSSPQGARSGEQFF. The full variable domain, with the rest looked up from reference TRBV11-3 and TRBJ2-1, is EAGVVQSPRYKIIEKKQPVAFWCNPISGHNTLYWYLQNLGQGPELLIRYENEEAVDDSQLPKDRFSAERLKGVDSTLKIQPAELGDSAVYLCASSSPQGARSGEQFFGPGTRLTVL.